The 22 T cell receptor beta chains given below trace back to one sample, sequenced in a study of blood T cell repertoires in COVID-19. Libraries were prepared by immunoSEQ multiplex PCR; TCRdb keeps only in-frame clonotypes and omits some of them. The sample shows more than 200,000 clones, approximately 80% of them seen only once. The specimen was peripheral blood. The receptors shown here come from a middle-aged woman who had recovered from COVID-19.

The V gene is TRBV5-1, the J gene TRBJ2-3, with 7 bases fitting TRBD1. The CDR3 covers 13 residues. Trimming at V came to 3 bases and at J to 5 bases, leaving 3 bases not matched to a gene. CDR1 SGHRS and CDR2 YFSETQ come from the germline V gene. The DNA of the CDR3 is TGCGCCAGCAGCTCCCAGGGGGAAGATACGCAGTATTTT. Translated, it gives CASSSQGEDTQYF.

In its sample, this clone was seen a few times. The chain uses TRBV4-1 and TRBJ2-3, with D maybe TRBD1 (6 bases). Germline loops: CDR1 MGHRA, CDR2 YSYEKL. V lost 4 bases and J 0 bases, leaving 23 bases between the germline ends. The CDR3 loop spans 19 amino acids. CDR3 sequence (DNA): TGCGCCAGCAGCCTCAAGAGTTTTGGGGGCGAAATTAGCACAGATACGCAGTATTTT. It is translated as CASSLKSFGGEISTDTQYF.

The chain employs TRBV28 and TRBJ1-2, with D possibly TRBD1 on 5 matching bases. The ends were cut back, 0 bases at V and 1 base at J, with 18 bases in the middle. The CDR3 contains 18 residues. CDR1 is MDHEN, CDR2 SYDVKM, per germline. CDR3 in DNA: TGTGCCAGCAGTTTATGGGAGGTATTCGGGGGACTTAACTATGGCTACACCTTC. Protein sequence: CASSLWEVFGGLNYGYTF.

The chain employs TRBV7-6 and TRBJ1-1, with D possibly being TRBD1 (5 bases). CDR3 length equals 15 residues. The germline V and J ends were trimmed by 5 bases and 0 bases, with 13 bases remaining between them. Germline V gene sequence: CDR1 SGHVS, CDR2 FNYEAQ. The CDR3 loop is CASSPGYRMNTEAFF. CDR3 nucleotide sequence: TGTGCCAGCAGCCCCGGATACAGGATGAACACTGAAGCTTTCTTT.

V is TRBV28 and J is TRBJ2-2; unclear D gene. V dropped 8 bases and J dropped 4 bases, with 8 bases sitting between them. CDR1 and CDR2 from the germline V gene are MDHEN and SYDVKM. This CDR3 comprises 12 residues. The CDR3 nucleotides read TGTGCCAGCGTAACAGCCACCGGGGAGCTGTTTTTT. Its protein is CASVTATGELFF.

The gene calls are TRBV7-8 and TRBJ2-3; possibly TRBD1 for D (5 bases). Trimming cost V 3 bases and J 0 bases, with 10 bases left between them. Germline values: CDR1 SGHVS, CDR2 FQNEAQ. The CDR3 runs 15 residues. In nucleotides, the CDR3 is TGTGCCAGCAGCTTCAGGGTTGATAGCACAGATACGCAGTATTTT. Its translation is CASSFRVDSTDTQYF. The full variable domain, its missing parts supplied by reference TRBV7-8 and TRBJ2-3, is GAGVSQSPRYKVAKRGQDVALRCDPISGHVSLFWYQQALGQGPEFLTYFQNEAQLDKSGLPSDRFFAERPEGSVSTLKIQRTQQEDSAVYLCASSFRVDSTDTQYFGPGTRLTVL.

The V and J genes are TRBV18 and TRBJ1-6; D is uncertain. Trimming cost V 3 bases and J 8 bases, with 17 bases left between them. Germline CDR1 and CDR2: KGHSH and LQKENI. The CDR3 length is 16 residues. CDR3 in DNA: TGTGCCAGCTCACCTAATAGCGGCGGGGTAGATTCACCCCTCCACTTT. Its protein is CASSPNSGGVDSPLHF.

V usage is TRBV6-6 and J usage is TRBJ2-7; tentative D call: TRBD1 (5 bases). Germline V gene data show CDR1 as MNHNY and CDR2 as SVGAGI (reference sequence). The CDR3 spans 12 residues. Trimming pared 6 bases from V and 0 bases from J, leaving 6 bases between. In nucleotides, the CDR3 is TGTGCCAGCAGGGACACCTCCTACGAGCAGTACTTC. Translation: CASRDTSYEQYF.

The CDR3 DNA reads as TGTGCCAGCAGTTTAGCGGGGACAACGAACACCGGGGAGCTGTTTTTT. Its translation is CASSLAGTTNTGELFF. The chain employs TRBV6-5 and TRBJ2-2, with TRBD2 matching over 8 bases. CDR1 and CDR2 from the germline V gene are MNHEY and SVGAGI. J was trimmed by 0 bases and V by 4 bases; bases with no gene match: 4. This CDR3 has 16 residues.

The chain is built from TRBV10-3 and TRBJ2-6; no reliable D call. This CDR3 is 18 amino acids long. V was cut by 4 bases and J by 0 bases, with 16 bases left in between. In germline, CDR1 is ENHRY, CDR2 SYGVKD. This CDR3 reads CAISGAQEISSGANVLTF. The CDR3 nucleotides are TGTGCCATCAGTGGGGCCCAGGAAATAAGCTCTGGGGCCAACGTCCTGACTTTC.

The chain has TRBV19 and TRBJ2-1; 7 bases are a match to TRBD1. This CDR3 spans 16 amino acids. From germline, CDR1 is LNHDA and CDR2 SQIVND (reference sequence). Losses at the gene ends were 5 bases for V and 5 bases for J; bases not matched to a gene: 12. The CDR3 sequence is CASSPPRQGIDNEQFF. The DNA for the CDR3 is TGTGCCAGTAGTCCACCCCGACAGGGAATCGACAATGAGCAGTTCTTC.

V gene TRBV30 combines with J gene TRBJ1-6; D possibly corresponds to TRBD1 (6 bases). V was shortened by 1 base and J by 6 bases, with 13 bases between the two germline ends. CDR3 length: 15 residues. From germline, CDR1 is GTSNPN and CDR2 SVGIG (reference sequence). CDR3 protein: CAWSGMTGFNSPLHF. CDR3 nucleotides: TGTGCCTGGAGTGGAATGACAGGTTTTAATTCACCCCTCCACTTT.

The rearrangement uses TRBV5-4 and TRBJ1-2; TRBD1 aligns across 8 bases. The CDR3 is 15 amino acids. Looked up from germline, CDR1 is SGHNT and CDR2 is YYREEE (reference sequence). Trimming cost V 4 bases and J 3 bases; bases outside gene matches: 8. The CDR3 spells CASSGQGGMDYGYTF. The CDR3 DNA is TGTGCCAGCAGCGGACAGGGTGGTATGGACTATGGCTACACCTTC.

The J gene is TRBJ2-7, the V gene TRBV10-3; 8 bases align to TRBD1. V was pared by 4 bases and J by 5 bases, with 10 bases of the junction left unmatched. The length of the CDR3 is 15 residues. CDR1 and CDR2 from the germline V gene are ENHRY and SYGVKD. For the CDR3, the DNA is TGTGCCATCAGTGCTACGCAGGGGGCGGGTCACGAGCAGTACTTC. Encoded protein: CAISATQGAGHEQYF.

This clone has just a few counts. The CDR3 loop reads CASSPTSSNTEAFF. The CDR3 DNA is TGCGCCAGCAGCCCCACGTCCAGTAACACTGAAGCTTTCTTT. The chain uses TRBV4-3 and TRBJ1-1; D uncertain. There are 14 residues in the CDR3. V was pared by 4 bases and J by 2 bases, with 11 bases between. Germline CDR1 LGHNA, CDR2 YSLEER.

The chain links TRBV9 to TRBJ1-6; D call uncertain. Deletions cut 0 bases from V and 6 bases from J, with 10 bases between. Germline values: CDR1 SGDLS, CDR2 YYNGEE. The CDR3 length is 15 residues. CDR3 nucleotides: TGTGCCAGCAGCGTAGCTTCAACAGTTAATTCACCCCTCCACTTT. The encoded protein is CASSVASTVNSPLHF. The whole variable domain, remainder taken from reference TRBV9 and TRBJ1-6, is DSGVTQTPKHLITATGQRVTLRCSPRSGDLSVYWYQQSLDQGLQFLIQYYNGEERAKGNILERFSAQQFPDLHSELNLSSLELGDSALYFCASSVASTVNSPLHFGNGTRLTVT.

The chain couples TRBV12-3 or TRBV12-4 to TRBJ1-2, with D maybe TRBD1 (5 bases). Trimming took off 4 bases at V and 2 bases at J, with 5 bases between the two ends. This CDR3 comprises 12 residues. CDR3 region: CASSSGNYGYTF. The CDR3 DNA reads TGTGCCAGCAGTTCAGGGAACTATGGCTACACCTTC.

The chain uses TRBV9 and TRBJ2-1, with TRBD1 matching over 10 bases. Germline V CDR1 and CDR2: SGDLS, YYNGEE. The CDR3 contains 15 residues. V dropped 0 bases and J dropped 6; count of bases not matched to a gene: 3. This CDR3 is CASSVGGTGVNEQFF. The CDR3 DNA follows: TGTGCCAGCAGCGTAGGGGGGACAGGGGTCAATGAGCAGTTCTTC.

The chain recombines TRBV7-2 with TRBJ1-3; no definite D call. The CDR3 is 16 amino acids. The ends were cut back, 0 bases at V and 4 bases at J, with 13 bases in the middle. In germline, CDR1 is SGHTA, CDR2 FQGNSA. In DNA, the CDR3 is TGTGCCAGCAGCTTAGCGAGCGGGGTGAAAGGAAACACCATATATTTT. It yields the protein CASSLASGVKGNTIYF.

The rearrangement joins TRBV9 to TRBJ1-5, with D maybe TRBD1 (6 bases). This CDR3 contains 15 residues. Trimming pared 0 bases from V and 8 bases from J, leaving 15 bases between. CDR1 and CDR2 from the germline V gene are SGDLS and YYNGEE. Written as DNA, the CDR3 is TGTGCCAGCAGCGTAGCTACGGGGGGCCAGGAGCCCCAGCATTTT. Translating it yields CASSVATGGQEPQHF.

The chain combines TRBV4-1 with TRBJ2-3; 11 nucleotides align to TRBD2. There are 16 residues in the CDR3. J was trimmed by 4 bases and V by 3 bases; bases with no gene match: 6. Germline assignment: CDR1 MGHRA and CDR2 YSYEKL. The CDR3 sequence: CASSHILAGVADTQYF. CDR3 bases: TGCGCCAGCAGCCACATACTAGCGGGGGTGGCAGATACGCAGTATTTT.

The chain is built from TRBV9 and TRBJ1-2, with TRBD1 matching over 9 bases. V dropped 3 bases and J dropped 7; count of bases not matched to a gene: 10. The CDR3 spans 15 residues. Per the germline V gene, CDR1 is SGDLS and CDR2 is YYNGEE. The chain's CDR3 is CASSDTGTGIGGYTF. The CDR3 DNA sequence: TGTGCCAGCAGCGATACCGGGACAGGGATCGGTGGCTACACCTTC. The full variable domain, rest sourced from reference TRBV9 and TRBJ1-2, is DSGVTQTPKHLITATGQRVTLRCSPRSGDLSVYWYQQSLDQGLQFLIQYYNGEERAKGNILERFSAQQFPDLHSELNLSSLELGDSALYFCASSDTGTGIGGYTFGSGTRLTVV.